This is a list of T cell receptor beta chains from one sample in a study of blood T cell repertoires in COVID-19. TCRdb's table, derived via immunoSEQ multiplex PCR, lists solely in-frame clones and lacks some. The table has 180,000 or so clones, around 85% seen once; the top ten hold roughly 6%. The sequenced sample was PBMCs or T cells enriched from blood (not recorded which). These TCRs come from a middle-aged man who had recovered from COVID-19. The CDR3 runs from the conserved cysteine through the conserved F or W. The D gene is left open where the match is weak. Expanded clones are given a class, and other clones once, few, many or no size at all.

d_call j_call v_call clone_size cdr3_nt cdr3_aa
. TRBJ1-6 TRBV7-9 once TGTGCCAGCACCCTCAGGGGCAGGGTAAGGGAATCACCCCTCCACTTT CASTLRGRVRESPLHF
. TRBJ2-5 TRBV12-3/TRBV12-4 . TGTGCCAGCAGTTTAAGGGGCAAGACCCAGTACTTC CASSLRGKTQYF
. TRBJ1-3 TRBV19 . TGTGCCAGTGGGCACCACTCTGGAAACACCATATATTTT CASGHHSGNTIYF
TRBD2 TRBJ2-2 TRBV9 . TGTGCCAGCAGCGTAGCTGGCGGGGGGGCGGGCACCGGGGAGCTGTTTTTT CASSVAGGGAGTGELFF
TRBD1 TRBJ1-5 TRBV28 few TGTGCCAGCAGTGCCCACCCCCTTTCCAGGGACAGGGTTAAGAGGGTCAAGCATTTT CASSAHPLSRDRVKRVKHF
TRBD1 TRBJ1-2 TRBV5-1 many TGCGCCAGCAGTTATGGGACAGCCACGTCGGACACCTTC CASSYGTATSDTF
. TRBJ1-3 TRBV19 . TGTGCCAGTAGCCCGGGGATTTCTGGAAACACCATATATTTT CASSPGISGNTIYF
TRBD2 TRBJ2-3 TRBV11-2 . TGTGCCAGCAGCCTCGGGGGGGCGAGTGCAGATACGCAGTATTTT CASSLGGASADTQYF
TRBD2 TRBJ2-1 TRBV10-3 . TGTGCCATCAGTGAGATAACTAGCGGGAGCGACAATGAGCAGTTCTTC CAISEITSGSDNEQFF
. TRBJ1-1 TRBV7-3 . TGTGCCAGCAGCGCGAGGGGGTCCGCCACTGAAGCTTTCTTT CASSARGSATEAFF
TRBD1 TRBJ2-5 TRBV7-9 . TGTGCCAGCAGCTTTCCCGGGGACAGGGGGCGGGAAGTGGAGACCCAGTACTTC CASSFPGDRGREVETQYF
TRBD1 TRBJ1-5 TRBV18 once TGTGCCAGCTCAGCAGGACAGGGATATCAGCCCCAGCATTTT CASSAGQGYQPQHF
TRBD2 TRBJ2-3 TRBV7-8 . TGTGCCAGCAGCCTTGTCGCTAGCGGGATTAGCACAGATACGCAGTATTTT CASSLVASGISTDTQYF
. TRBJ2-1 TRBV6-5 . TGTGCCAGCAGTTACTCGAGGGAACCGTCCTACAATGAGCAGTTCTTC CASSYSREPSYNEQFF
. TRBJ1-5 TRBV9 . TGTGCCAGCAGCGTAGATGGAGATCAGCCCCAGCATTTT CASSVDGDQPQHF
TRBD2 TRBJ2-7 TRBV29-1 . TGCAGCGTTGTGGCCCTAGCGGGCGAGGAGCAGTACTTC CSVVALAGEEQYF
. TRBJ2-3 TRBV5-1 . TGCGCCAGCAGCTTGGAGGGGGATACGCAGTATTTT CASSLEGDTQYF
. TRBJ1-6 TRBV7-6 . TGTGCCAGCAGCCTAAGGCGGGAGGGGAAGTCACCCCTCCACTTT CASSLRREGKSPLHF
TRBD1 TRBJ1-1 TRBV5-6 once TGTGCCAGCAGGCGGAGGGGGCACGAAGCTTTCTTT CASRRRGHEAFF
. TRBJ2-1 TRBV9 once TGTGCCAGCAGCGTAGTAGACACAGGATACAATGAGCAGTTCTTC CASSVVDTGYNEQFF
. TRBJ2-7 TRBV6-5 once TGTGCCAGCAGGAAAGGACTCAACCCCTCCTACGAGCAGTACTTC CASRKGLNPSYEQYF
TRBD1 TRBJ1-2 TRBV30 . TGTGCCTGGAGTCTCACCCGGACAGGGGAGAAAGGCTACACCTTC CAWSLTRTGEKGYTF
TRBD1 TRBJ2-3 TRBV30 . TGTGCCTGGAGTGTACCTAGGGACAGTAGCACAGATACGCAGTATTTT CAWSVPRDSSTDTQYF
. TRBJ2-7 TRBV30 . TGTGCCTGGAGAAGGGGATGGAACTACGAGCAGTACTTC CAWRRGWNYEQYF
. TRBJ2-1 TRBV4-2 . TGTGCCAGCAGCCAAGGAGAACAGGGTGTCAGTGAGCAGTTCTTC CASSQGEQGVSEQFF
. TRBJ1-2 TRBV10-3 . TGTGCCATCAGTGTATCGCAGGGCCGAGGTAACTATGGCTACACCTTC CAISVSQGRGNYGYTF
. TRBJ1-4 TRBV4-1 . TGCGCCAGCAGCCACCCGGTAATAAATGAAAAACTGTTTTTT CASSHPVINEKLFF
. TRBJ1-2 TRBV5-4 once TGTGCCAGCAGCTTGAGCAGGGGCTATGGCTACACCTTC CASSLSRGYGYTF
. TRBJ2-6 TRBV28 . TGTGCCAGCAGTGGGATTCAGGGAACAGGGGCCAACGTCCTGACTTTC CASSGIQGTGANVLTF
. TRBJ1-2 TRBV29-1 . TGCAGCGTGGCCGGACAGTATGGCTACACCTTC CSVAGQYGYTF
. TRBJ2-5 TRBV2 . TGTGCCGCTCGGAGGGTAATGGAGACCCAGTACTTC CAARRVMETQYF
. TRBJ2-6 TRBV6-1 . TGTGCCAGCAGTGTCCTGACTGCCTCTGGGGCCAACGTCCTGACTTTC CASSVLTASGANVLTF
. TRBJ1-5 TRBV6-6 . TGTGCCAGCACCCTATCCCCACCCGGCAATCAGCCCCAGCATTTT CASTLSPPGNQPQHF
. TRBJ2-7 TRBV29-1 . TGCAGCGTTGTGGGGGCCTCCCAGGGCGAGCAGTACTTC CSVVGASQGEQYF
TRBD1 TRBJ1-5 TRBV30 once TGTGCCTGGAGTAGGGCAGGGGGTCCTCAGCCCCAGCATTTT CAWSRAGGPQPQHF
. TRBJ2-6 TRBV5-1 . TGCGCCAGCAGCTTGGCGGGCTCTGGGGCCAACGTCCTGACTTTC CASSLAGSGANVLTF
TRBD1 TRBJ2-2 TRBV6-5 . TGTGCCAGCAGTAACGTCGACAGGGCCACCGGGGAGCTGTTTTTT CASSNVDRATGELFF
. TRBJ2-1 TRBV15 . TGTGCCACCAGCAAAGAGGGCGGGATCGGCTCCTACAATGAGCAGTTCTTC CATSKEGGIGSYNEQFF
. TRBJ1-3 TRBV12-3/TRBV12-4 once TGTGCCAGCAGTCTTCGTGGAAACACCATATATTTT CASSLRGNTIYF
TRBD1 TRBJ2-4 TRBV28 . TGTGCCAGCAGGCAGCAACAGGGGATAGCCAAAAACATTCAGTACTTC CASRQQQGIAKNIQYF
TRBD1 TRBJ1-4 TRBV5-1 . TGCGCCAGTCAGGGGGCGACTAATGAAAAACTGTTTTTT CASQGATNEKLFF
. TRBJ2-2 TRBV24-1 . TGTGCCACCAGTGAGGCCGGGAGCAGCCCCGCCGGGGAGCTGTTTTTT CATSEAGSSPAGELFF
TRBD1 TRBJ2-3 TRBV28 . TGTGCCAGCAGAGTAGGGATCGACAGGGCAGATACGCAGTATTTT CASRVGIDRADTQYF
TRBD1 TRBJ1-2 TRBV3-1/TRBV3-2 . TGTGCCAGCAGCCCCAGGGGGCGAGGCTACACCTTC CASSPRGRGYTF
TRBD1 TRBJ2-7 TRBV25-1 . TGTGCCAGCAGTGAATATGCAGGGGGCTACGAGCAGTACTTC CASSEYAGGYEQYF
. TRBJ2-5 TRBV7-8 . TGTGCCAGCAGCTTAGTACGCCAACTAAACCAAGAGACCCAGTACTTC CASSLVRQLNQETQYF
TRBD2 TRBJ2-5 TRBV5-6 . TGTGCCAGCAGCTTGGGACTAGCCCAAGAGACCCAGTACTTC CASSLGLAQETQYF
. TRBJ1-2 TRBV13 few TGTGCCAGCAGCTTAACGGAGGACGTGCGGGTCGGGGGCTACACCTTC CASSLTEDVRVGGYTF
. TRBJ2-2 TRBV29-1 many TGCAGCGCCAGATCCGCCGGGGAGCTGTTTTTT CSARSAGELFF
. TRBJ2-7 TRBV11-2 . TGTGCCAGCAGCGTTACGTCCTACAGGGCCGAGCAGTACTTC CASSVTSYRAEQYF
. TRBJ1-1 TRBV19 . TGTGCCAGTAGTACCCGCCCCGGGGGAAGGAACACTGAAGCTTTCTTT CASSTRPGGRNTEAFF